This T cell receptor beta chain was sequenced for a study of response to subunit inactivated influenza vaccine. Ten or more counts support this clonotype. Each CDR3 protein gets one entry after TCRdb re-called the RT-PCR reads with MiXCR. The sample lists a few hundred thousand distinct CDR3 sequences, 20% to 25% occurring once. V was clipped by 3 bases and J by 2 bases, with 8 bases between them. The CDR3 totals 14 residues. This clonotype was sampled from a man aged 50-75 years who received an inactivated influenza vaccine. The V and J genes are TRBV12-3 or TRBV12-4 and TRBJ2-1; D gene unclear. The sequencing used PBMCs from blood, collected about 20 months after vaccination. CDR3 in amino acids: CASSFVSTYNEQFF. CDR3 DNA: TGTGCCAGCAGTTTCGTCTCTACCTACAATGAGCAGTTCTTC.